The 3 T cell receptor beta chains below all came from one sample that was sequenced in a study of cytomegalovirus exposure and HLA in healthy donors. Primers: 60 Vbeta forward and 13 Jbeta reverse. Measured with immunoSEQ multiplex PCR; TCRdb has only the in-frame clones, and not every one. The table includes over 200,000 clones, around 73% detected once. Sequenced sample: PBMCs. The origin of the receptors is a male donor in good health and CMV-seronegative.

The chain has TRBV28 and TRBJ2-7; 10 positions match TRBD1. Per the germline V gene, CDR1 is MDHEN and CDR2 is SYDVKM. The V and J ends lost 5 bases and 3 bases, in that order; junction bases with no gene match: 4. This CDR3 has 14 amino acids. CDR3 sequence (DNA): TGTGCCAGCAGTCACGGACAGGGGGTCTACGAGCAGTACTTC. Encoded protein: CASSHGQGVYEQYF.

This chain joins TRBV7-2 and TRBJ1-1; D is undetermined. V was trimmed by 0 bases and J by 5 bases, leaving 16 bases between them. This CDR3 comprises 16 residues. CDR1 is SGHTA, CDR2 FQGNSA, per germline. The CDR3, as DNA: TGTGCCAGCAGCTTAGCCGGGTCCCTCGTCGGGACTGAAGCTTTCTTT. Encoded protein: CASSLAGSLVGTEAFF.

This sequence joins TRBV13 and TRBJ2-3; 8 positions match TRBD2. Trimming at V came to 5 bases and at J to 3 bases, leaving 10 bases not matched to a gene. Germline V gene data show CDR1 as PRHDT and CDR2 as FYEKMQ (reference sequence). This CDR3 is 16 amino acids long. CDR3 coding DNA: TGTGCCAGCAGCCACGCAAAAGCGGGAGTAACAGATACGCAGTATTTT. Amino acids: CASSHAKAGVTDTQYF. Full variable domain (rest looked up from reference TRBV13 and TRBJ2-3): AAGVIQSPRHLIKEKRETATLKCYPIPRHDTVYWYQQGPGQDPQFLISFYEKMQSDKGSIPDRFSAQQFSDYHSELNMSSLELGDSALYFCASSHAKAGVTDTQYFGPGTRLTVL.